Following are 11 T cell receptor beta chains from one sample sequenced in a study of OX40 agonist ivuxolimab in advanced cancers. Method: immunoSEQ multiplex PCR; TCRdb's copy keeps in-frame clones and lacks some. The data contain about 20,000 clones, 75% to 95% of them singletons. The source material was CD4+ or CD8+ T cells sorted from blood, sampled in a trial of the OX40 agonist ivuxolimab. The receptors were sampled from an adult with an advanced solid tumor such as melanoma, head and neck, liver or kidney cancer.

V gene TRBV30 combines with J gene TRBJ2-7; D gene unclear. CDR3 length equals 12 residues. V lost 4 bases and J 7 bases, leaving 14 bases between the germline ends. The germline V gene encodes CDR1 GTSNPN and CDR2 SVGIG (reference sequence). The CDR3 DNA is TGTGCCTGGATGGGAAGTTCGAGTGAGCAGTACTTC. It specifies CAWMGSSSEQYF.

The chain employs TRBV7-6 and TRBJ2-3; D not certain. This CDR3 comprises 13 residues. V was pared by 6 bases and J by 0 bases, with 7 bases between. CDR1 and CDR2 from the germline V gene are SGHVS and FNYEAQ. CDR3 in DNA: TGTGCCAGCAGACCAGCTAGCACAGATACGCAGTATTTT. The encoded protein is CASRPASTDTQYF.

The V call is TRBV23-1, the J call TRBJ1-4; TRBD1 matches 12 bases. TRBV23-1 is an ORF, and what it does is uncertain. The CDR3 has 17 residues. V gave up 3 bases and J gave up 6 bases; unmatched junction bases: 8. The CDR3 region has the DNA TGCGCCAGCAGTCACAGGGACAGGGGGCGCGGCGATGAAAAACTGTTTTTT. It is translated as CASSHRDRGRGDEKLFF.

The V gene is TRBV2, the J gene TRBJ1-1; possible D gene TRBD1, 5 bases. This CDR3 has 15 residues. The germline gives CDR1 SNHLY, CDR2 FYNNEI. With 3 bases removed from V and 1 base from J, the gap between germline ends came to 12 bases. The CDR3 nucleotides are TGTGCCAGCAGTGAGAGTGGGGGGAGGAACACTGAAGCTTTCTTT. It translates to CASSESGGRNTEAFF.

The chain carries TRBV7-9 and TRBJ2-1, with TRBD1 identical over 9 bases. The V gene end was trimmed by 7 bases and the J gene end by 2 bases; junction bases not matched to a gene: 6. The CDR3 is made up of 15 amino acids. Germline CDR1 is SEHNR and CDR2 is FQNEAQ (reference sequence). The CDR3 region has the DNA TGTGCCAGCAAACAGGGGGCGTCCGCCTACAATGAGCAGTTCTTC. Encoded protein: CASKQGASAYNEQFF.

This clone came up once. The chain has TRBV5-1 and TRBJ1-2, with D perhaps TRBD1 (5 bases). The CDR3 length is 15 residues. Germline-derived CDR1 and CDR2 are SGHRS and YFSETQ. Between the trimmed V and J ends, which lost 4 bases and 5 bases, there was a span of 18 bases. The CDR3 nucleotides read TGCGCCAGCAGCGACTCCGGGGCAGCACTATATGGCTACACCTTC. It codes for CASSDSGAALYGYTF. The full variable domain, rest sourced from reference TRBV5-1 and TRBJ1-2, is KAGVTQTPRYLIKTRGQQVTLSCSPISGHRSVSWYQQTPGQGLQFLFEYFSETQRNKGNFPGRFSGRQFSNSRSEMNVSTLELGDSALYLCASSDSGAALYGYTFGSGTRLTVV.

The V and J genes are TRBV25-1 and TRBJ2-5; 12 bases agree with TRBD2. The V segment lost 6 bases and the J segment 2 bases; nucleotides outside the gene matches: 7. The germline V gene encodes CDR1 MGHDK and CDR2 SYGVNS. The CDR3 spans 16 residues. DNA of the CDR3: TGTGCCAGCAGCCAAACTAGCGGGGGGAGACAAGAGACCCAGTACTTC. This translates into CASSQTSGGRQETQYF.

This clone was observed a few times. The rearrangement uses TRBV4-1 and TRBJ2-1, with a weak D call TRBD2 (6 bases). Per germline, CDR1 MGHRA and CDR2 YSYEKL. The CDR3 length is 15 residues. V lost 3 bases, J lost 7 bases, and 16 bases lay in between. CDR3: CASSQGTTSYNEQFF. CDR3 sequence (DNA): TGCGCCAGCAGCCAGGGAACAACTAGCTATAATGAGCAGTTCTTC.

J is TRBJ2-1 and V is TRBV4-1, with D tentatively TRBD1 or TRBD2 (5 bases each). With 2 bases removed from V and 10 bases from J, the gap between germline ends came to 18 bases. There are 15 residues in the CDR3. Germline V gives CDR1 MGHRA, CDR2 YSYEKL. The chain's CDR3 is CASSQRGPLSVEQFF. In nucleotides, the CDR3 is TGCGCCAGCAGCCAAAGGGGACCGCTGTCCGTGGAGCAGTTCTTC.

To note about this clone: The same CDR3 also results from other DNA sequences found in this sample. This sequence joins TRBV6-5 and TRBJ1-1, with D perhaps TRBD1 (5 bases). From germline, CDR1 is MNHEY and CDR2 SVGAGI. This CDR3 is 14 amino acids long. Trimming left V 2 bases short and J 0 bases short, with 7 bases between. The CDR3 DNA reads TGTGCCAGCAGTTACGGGGGAATGAACACTGAAGCTTTCTTT. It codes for CASSYGGMNTEAFF.

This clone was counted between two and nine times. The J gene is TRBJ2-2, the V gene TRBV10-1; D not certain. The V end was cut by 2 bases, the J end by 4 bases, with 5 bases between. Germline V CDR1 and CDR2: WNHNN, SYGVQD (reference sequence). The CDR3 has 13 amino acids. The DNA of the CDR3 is TGCGCCAGCAGTGAGAAGTTCACCGGGGAGCTGTTTTTT. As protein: CASSEKFTGELFF.